The TCR beta chain described here comes from a study of lymphopenia after photon versus proton radiotherapy. Germline CDR1 and CDR2: SGHTA and FQGNSA. This CDR3 has 14 amino acids. V lost 1 base and J 4 bases, leaving 10 bases between the germline ends. About this clone: Its antigen is still unknown.

Clones were sequenced by immunoSEQ multiplex PCR, and TCRdb holds only the in-frame ones, with some missing. The data contain 20,000 to 30,000 clones, about 82% of them singletons. Points from the study as a whole: Larger post-nadir TCR diversity loss correlated inversely with survival in deceased patients. Survival link was tested only in deceased patients; proton benefit remains a possibility. Proton therapy kept repertoires fairly stable, unlike photons, which gained effector/memory cells. Post-nadir diversity loss with photons came from oligoclonal expansion, particularly CD8+ Temra cells.

Sequencing used peripheral blood, obtained from a patient treated with proton-based radiotherapy. This sequence originates from a woman aged 65 to 85 with pancreatic cancer. This chain uses TRBV7-2 with TRBJ2-5; D may be TRBD1 (5 bases). CDR3 nucleotides: TGTGCCAGCAGCTTAGAGGGGAATCGAGAGACCCAGTACTTC. Translated, it gives CASSLEGNRETQYF.